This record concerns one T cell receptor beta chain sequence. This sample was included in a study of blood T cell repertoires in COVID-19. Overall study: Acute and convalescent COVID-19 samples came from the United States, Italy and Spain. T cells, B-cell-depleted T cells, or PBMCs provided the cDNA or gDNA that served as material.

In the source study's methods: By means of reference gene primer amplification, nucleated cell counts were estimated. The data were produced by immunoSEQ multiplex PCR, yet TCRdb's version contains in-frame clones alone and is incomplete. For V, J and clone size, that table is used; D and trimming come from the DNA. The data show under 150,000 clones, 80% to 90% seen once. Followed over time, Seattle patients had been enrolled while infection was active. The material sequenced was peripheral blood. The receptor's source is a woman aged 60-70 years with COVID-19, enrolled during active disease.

The CDR3 DNA follows: TGTGCCAGCAGCTTGGGACTAGCTCCGGAGACCCAGTACTTC. Translation: CASSLGLAPETQYF. The chain recombines TRBV11-2 with TRBJ2-5; the match to TRBD2 covers 9 bases. The CDR3 runs to 14 residues. V dropped 3 bases and J dropped 5; count of bases not matched to a gene: 4. Per the germline V gene, CDR1 is SGHAT and CDR2 is FQNNGV.